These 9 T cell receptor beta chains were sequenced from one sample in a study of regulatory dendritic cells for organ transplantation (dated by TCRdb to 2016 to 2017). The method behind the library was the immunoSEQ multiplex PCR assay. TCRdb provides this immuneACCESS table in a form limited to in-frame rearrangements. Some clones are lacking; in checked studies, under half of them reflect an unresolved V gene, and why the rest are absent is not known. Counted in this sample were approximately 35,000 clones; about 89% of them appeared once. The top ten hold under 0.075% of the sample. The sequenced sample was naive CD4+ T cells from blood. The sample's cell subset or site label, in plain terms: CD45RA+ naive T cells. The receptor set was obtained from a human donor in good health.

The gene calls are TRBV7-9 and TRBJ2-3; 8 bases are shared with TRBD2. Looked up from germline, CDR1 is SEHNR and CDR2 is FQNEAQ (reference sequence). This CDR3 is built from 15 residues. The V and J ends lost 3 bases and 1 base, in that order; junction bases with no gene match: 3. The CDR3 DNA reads TGTGCCAGCAGCTTGATGACTAGCGGCACAGATACGCAGTATTTT. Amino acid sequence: CASSLMTSGTDTQYF.

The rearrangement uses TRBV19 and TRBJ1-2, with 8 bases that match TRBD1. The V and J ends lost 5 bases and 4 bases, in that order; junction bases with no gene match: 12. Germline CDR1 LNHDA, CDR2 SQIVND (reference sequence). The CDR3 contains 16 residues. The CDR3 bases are TGTGCCAGTAGTCAAACAGACAGGGGAGGATCCTATGGCTACACCTTC. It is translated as CASSQTDRGGSYGYTF.

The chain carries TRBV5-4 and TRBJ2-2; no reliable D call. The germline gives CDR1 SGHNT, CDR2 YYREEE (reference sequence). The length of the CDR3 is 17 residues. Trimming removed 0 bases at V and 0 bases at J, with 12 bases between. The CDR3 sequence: CASSLGTSPPNTGELFF. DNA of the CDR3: TGTGCCAGCAGCTTGGGGACCTCCCCCCCGAACACCGGGGAGCTGTTTTTT.

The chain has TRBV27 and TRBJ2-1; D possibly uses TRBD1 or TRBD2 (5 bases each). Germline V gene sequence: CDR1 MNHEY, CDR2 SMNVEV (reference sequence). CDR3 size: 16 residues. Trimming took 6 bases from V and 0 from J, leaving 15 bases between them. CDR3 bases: TGTGCCAGCAGACTCCTCACGGGACCCTCCTACAATGAGCAGTTCTTC. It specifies CASRLLTGPSYNEQFF.

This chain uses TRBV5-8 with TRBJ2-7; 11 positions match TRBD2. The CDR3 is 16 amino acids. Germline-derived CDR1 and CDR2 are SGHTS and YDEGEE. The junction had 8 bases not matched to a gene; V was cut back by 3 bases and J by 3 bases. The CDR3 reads CASSSTTSGSRYEQYF. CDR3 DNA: TGTGCCAGCAGCTCGACAACTAGCGGGAGTCGCTACGAGCAGTACTTC.

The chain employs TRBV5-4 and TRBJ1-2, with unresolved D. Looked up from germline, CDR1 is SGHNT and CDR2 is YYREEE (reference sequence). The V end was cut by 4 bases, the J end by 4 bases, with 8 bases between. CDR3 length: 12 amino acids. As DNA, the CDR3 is TGTGCCAGCAGCCTCCCTCTCTATGGCTACACCTTC. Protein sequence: CASSLPLYGYTF.

The CDR3 DNA reads TGTGCCAGTAGTCGGGGGGCCATCGGATTAGAGACCCAGTACTTC. It codes for CASSRGAIGLETQYF. The chain joins TRBV19 to TRBJ2-5, with D possibly TRBD2 on 7 matching bases. Between the trimmed V and J ends, which lost 5 bases and 4 bases, there was a span of 17 bases. CDR1 is LNHDA and CDR2 is SQIVND in the germline V gene (reference sequence). The CDR3 consists of 15 residues.

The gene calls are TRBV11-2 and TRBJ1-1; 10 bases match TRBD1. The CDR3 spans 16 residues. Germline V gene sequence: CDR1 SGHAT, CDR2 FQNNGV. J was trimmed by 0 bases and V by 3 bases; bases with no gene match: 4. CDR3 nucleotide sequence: TGTGCCAGCAGCTTGACAGGGGGCGCAATGAACACTGAAGCTTTCTTT. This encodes CASSLTGGAMNTEAFF.

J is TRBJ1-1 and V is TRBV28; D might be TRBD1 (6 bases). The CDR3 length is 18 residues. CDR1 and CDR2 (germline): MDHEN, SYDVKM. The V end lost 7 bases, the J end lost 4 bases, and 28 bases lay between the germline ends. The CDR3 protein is CASIPPYGGRVDGTEAFF. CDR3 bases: TGTGCCAGCATACCCCCATACGGGGGGCGCGTGGATGGCACTGAAGCTTTCTTT.